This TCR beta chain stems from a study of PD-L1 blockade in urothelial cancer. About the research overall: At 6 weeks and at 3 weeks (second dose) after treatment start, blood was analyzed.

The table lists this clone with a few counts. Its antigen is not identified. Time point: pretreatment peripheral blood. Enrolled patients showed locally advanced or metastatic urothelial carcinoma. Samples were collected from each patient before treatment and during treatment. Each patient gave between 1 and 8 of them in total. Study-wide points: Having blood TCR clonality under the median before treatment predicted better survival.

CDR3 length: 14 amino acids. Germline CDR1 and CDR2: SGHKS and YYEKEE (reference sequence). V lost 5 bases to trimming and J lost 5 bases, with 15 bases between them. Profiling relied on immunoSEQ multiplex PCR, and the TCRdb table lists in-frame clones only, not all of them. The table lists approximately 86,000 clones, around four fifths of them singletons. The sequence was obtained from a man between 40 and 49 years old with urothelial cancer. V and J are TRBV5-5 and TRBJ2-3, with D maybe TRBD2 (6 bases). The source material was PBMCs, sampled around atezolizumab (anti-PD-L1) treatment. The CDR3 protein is CASRDGQGGDTQYF. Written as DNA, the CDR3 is TGTGCCAGCAGGGACGGGCAGGGAGGAGATACGCAGTATTTT.